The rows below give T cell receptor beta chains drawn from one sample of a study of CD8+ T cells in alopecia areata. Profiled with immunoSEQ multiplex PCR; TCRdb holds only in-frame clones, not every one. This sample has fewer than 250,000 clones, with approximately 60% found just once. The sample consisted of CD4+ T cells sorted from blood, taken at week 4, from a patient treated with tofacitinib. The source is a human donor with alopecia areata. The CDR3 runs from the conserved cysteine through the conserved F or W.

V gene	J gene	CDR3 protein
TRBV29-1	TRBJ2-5	CSVEPGGETQYF
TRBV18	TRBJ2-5	CASSPEYFQETQYF
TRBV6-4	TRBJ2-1	CASSEARGEQFF
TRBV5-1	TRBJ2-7	CASSLGESYEQYF
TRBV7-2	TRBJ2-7	CASSSRGHSAYEQYF
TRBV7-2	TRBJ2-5	CASSLAVLAQETQYF
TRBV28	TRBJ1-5	CASNRPNQPQHF
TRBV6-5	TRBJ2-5	CASSYSSWETQYF
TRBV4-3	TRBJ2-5	CASSQWGGRAGETQYF
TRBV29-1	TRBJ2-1	CSVDRVYEQFF
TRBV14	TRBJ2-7	CASSQKDRKSYEQYF
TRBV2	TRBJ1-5	CASSEAGANQPQHF
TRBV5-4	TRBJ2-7	CASSPGGGLTYEQYF
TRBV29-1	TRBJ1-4	CSVGRTGNEKLFF
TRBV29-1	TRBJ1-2	CSVRDREVDYGYTF
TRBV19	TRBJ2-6	CASSPTTGRAGANVLTF
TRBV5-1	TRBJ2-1	CASSRTSGGNEQFF
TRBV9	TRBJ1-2	CASSVAQSYGYTF
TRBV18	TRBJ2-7	CASSPRETDEQYF
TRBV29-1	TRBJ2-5	CSVARTGRYQETQYF
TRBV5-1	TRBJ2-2	CASSLVDTGELFF
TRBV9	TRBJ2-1	CASNTETSYNEQFF
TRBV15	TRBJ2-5	CATSRGTSGSWKGETQYF
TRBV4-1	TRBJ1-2	CASSLWGDRPEGYTF
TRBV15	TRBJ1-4	CATSRNRVNEKLFF
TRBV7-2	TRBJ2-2	CASSLVAGVTGELFF
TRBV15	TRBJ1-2	CATSRDGVVGYGYTF
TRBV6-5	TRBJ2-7	CASSARTSGRNEQYF
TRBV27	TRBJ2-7	CASSLSSYEQYF
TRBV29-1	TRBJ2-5	CSVDAGAGETQYF
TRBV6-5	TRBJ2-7	CASRVNLDEQYF
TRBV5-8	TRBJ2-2	CASSSGLAATTGELFF
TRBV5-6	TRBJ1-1	CASAGSDTEAFF
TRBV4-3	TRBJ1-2	CASSQDHSTRYGYTF
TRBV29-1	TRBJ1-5	CSVVDTPNQPQHF
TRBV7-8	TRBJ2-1	CASSLFASRAGTGTNEQFF
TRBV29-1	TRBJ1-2	CSVEVRQNGYTF
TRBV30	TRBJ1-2	CAWIAGTYGYTF
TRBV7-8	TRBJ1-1	CASSLRAAGGTNTEAFF
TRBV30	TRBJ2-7	CAWSRGGSYEQYF
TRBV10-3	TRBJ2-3	CATGTAADTQYF
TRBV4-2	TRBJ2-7	CASSQDTSSYEQYF
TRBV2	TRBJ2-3	CASSEPRQLTDTQYF